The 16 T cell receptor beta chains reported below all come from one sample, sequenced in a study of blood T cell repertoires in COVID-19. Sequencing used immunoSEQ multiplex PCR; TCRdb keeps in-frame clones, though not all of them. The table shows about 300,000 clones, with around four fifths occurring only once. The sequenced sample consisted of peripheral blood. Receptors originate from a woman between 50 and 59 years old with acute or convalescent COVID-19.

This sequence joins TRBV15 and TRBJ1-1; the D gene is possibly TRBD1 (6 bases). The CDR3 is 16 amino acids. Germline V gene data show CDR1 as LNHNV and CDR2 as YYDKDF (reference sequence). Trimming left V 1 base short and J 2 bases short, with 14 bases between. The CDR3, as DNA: TGTGCCACCAGCAGAGGGGCAGGGGTCGGCAACACTGAAGCTTTCTTT. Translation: CATSRGAGVGNTEAFF.

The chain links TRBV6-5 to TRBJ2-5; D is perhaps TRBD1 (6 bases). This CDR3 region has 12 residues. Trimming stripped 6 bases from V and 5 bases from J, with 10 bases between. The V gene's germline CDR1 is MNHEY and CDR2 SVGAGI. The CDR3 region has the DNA TGTGCCAGCAGCTCGGACAGTGAGACCCAGTACTTC. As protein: CASSSDSETQYF.

CDR3 sequence reads: CAISAAGGADTQYF. CDR3 DNA sequence: TGTGCCATCAGTGCAGCGGGGGGTGCAGATACGCAGTATTTT. The chain joins TRBV10-3 to TRBJ2-3, with TRBD2 identical over 9 bases. The CDR3 has 14 residues. V gave up 4 bases and J gave up 4 bases; unmatched junction bases: 3. The germline gives CDR1 ENHRY, CDR2 SYGVKD.

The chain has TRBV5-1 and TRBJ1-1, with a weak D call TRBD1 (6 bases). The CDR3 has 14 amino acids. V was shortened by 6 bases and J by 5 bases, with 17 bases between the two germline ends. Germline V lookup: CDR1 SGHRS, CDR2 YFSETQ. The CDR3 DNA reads TGCGCCAGCATCAACCCGGCAGGGGAGACTGAAGCTTTCTTT. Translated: CASINPAGETEAFF.

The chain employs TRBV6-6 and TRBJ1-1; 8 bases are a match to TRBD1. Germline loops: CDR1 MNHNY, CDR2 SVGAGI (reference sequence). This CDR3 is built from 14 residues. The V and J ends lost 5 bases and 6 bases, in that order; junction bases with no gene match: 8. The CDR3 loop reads CASSGRTGRAEAFF. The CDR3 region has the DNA TGTGCCAGCAGTGGAAGGACAGGGAGGGCTGAAGCTTTCTTT.

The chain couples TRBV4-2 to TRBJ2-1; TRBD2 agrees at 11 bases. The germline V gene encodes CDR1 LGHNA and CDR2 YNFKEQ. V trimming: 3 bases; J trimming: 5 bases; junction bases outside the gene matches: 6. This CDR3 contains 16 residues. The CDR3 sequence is CASSHGGTSGDNEQFF. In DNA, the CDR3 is TGTGCCAGCAGCCACGGAGGGACTAGCGGCGACAATGAGCAGTTCTTC.

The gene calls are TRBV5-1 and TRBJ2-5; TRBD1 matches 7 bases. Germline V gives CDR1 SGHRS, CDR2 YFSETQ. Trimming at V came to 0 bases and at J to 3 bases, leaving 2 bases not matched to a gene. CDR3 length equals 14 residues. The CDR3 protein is CASSLEGAEETQYF. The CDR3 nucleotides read TGCGCCAGCAGCTTGGAGGGGGCAGAAGAGACCCAGTACTTC.

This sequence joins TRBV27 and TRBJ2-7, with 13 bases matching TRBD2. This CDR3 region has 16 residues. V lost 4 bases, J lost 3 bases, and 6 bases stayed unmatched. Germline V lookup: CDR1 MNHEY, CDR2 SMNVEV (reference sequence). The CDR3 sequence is CASSSRLAGGLYEQYV. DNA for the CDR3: TGTGCCAGCAGTTCCCGACTAGCGGGGGGACTCTACGAGCAGTACGTC.

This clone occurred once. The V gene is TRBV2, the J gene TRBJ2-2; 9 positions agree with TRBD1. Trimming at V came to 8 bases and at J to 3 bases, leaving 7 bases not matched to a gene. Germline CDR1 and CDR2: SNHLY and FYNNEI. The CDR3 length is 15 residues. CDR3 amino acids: CASGPGQGYTGELFF. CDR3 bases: TGTGCCAGCGGGCCCGGACAGGGGTACACCGGGGAGCTGTTTTTT.

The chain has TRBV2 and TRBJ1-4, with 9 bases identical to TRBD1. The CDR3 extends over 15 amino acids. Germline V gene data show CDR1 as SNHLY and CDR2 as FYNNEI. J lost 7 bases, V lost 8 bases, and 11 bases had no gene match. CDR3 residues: CASRDRALMGEKLFF. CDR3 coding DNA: TGTGCCAGCCGGGACAGGGCCCTCATGGGTGAAAAACTGTTTTTT. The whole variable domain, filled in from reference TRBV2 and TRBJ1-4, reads EPEVTQTPSHQVTQMGQEVILRCVPISNHLYFYWYRQILGQKVEFLVSFYNNEISEKSEIFDDQFSVERPDGSNFTLKIRSTKLEDSAMYFCASRDRALMGEKLFFGSGTQLSVL.

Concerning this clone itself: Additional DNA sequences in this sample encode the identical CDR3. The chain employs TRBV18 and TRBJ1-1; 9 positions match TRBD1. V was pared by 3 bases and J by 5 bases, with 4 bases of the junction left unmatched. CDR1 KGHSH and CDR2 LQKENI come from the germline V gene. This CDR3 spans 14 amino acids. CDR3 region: CASSPQTGGTEAFF. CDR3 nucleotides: TGTGCCAGCTCACCGCAGACAGGGGGGACTGAAGCTTTCTTT.

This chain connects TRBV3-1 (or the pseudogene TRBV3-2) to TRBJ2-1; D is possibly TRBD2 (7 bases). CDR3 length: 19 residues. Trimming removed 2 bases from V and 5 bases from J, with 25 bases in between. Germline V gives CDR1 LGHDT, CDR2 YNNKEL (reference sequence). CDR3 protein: CASSQSSGGQFTFNNEQFF. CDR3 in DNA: TGTGCCAGCAGCCAATCTTCGGGGGGACAATTCACTTTTAACAATGAGCAGTTCTTC.

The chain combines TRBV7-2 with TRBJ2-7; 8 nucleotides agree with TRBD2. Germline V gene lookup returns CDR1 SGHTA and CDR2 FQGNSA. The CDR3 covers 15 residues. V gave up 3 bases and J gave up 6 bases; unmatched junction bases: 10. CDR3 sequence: CASSFTGTSNGEQYF. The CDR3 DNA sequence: TGTGCCAGCAGCTTTACCGGGACTAGTAACGGCGAGCAGTACTTC. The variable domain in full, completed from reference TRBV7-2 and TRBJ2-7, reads GAGVSQSPSNKVTEKGKDVELRCDPISGHTALYWYRQSLGQGLEFLIYFQGNSAPDKSGLPSDRFSAERTGGSVSTLTIQRTQQEDSAVYLCASSFTGTSNGEQYFGPGTRLTVT.

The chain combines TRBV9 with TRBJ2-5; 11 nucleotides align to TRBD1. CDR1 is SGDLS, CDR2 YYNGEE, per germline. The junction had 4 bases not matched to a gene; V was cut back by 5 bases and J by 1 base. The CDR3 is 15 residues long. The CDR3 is CASRTGTGGQETQYF. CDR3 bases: TGTGCCAGCAGAACCGGGACAGGGGGCCAAGAGACCCAGTACTTC.

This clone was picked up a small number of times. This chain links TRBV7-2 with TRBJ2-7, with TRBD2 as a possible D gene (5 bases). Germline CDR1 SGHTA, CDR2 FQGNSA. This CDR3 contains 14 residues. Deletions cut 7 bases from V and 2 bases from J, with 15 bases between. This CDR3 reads CASKANGGPYEQYF. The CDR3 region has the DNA TGTGCCAGCAAAGCTAATGGCGGGCCCTACGAGCAGTACTTC.

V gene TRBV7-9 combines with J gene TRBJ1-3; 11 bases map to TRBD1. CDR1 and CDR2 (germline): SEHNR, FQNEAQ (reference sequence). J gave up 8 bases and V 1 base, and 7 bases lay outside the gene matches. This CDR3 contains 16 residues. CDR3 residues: CASSLGADRGRDTIYF. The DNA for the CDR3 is TGTGCCAGCAGCTTAGGCGCGGACAGGGGGCGAGACACCATATATTTT.